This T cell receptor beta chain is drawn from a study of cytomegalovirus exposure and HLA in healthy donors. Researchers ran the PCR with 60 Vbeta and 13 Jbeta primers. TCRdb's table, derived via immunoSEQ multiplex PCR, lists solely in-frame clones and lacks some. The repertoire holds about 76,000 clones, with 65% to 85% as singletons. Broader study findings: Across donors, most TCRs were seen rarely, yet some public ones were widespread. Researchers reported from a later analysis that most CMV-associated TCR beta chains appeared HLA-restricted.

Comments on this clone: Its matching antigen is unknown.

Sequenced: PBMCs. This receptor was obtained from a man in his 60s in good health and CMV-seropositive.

The CDR3 sequence is CASSQGQGSAETQYF. The CDR3 bases are TGCGCCAGCAGCCAAGGACAGGGTAGTGCAGAGACCCAGTACTTC. The chain uses TRBV4-3 and TRBJ2-5; 7 bases map to TRBD1. With 1 base clipped from V and 4 bases from J, the junction kept 6 bases outside the gene matches. Germline-derived CDR1 and CDR2 are LGHNA and YSLEER. The CDR3 loop spans 15 amino acids.